The sequence of this T cell receptor beta chain was determined in a study of long-term antiretroviral therapy in people with HIV. Study-level findings and limits: Narrower CDR3 length ranges marked HIV repertoires relative to controls. The data indicate that diversity increased after ART but remained below transplant donor controls.

V shed 2 bases and J shed 2 bases, with 12 bases lying between them. The CDR3 runs 14 residues. The V gene's germline CDR1 is GTSNPN and CDR2 SVGIG (reference sequence). For each donor, at least one pre-ART and at least two post-ART PBMC samples were available. Treatment for every participant with HIV took place in the United States. This was the immunoSEQ v3.0 assay at survey level. Measured with immunoSEQ multiplex PCR; TCRdb has only the in-frame clones, and not every one. Of tens of thousands of clones listed, just under 85% were seen once; the top ten hold 10% to 15%. Points on this clone: The antigen is unknown.

The gene calls are TRBV30 and TRBJ1-1, with a tentative D call TRBD1 (5 bases). The TCR comes from a man aged 35-49 years with HIV. The sample in question was unsorted PBMCs, obtained 1.6 years after starting antiretroviral therapy. CDR3 DNA sequence: TGTGCCTGGAGTCTCGTACAGGCTAACACTGAAGCTTTCTTT. Its protein product is CAWSLVQANTEAFF.